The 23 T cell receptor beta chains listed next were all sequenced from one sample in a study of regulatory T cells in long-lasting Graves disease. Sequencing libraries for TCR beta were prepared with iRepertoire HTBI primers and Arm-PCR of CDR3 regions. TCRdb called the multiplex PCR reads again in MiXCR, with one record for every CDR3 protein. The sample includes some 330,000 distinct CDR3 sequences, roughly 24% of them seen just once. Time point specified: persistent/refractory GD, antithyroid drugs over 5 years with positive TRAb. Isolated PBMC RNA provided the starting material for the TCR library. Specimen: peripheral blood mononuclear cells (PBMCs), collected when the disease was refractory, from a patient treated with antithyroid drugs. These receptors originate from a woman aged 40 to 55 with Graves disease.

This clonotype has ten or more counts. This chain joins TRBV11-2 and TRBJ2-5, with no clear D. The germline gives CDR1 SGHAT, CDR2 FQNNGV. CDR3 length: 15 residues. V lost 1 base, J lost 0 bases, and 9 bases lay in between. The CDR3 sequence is CASSLGQTNQETQYF. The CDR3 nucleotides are TGTGCCAGCAGCTTAGGCCAGACGAACCAAGAGACCCAGTACTTC.

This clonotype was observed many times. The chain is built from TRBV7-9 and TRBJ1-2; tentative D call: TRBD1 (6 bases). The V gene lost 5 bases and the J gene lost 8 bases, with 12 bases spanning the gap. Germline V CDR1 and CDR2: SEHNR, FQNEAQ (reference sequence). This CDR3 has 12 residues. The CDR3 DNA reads TGTGCCAGCAGCCACCCAGGGGAAGGCTACACCTTC. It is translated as CASSHPGEGYTF.

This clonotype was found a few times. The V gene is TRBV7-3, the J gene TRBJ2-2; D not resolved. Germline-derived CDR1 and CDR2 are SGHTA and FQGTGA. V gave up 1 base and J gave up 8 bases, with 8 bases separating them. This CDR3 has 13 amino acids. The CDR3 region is CASSLIGRGELFF. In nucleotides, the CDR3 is TGTGCCAGCAGCTTAATCGGCCGGGGGGAGCTGTTTTTT.

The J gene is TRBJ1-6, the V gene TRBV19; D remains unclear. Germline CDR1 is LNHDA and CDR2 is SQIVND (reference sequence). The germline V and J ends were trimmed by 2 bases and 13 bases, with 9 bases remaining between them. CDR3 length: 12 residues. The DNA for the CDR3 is TGTGCCAGTAGTATACTCACCGGCCCCCTCCACTTT. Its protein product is CASSILTGPLHF. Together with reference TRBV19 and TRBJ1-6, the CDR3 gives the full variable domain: DGGITQSPKYLFRKEGQNVTLSCEQNLNHDAMYWYRQDPGQGLRLIYYSQIVNDFQKGDIAEGYSVSREKKESFPLTVTSAQKNPTAFYLCASSILTGPLHFGNGTRLTVT.

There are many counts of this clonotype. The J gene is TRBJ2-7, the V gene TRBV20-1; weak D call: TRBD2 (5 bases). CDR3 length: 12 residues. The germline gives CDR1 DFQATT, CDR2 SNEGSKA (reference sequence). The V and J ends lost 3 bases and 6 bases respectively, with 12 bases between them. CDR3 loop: CSASDVAGEQYF. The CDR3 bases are TGCAGTGCTAGTGATGTGGCGGGCGAGCAGTACTTC.

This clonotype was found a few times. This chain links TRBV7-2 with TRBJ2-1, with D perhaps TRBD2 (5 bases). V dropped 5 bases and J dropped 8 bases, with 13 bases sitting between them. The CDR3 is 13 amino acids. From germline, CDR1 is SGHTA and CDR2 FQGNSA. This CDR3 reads CASSPLARDEQFF. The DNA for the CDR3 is TGTGCCAGCAGCCCCCTAGCCCGGGATGAGCAGTTCTTC.

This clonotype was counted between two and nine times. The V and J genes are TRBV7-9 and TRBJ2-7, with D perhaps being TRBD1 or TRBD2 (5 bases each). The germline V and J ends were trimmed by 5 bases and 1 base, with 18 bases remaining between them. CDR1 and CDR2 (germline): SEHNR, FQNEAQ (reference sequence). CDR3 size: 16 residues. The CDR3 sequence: CASSIPGTGLSYEQYF. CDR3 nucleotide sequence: TGTGCCAGCAGCATACCCGGGACGGGATTATCCTACGAGCAGTACTTC.

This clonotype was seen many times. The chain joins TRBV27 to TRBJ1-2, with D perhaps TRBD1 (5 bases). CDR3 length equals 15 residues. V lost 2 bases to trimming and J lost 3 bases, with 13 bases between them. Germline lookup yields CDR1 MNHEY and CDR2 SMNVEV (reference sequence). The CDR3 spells CASSLRGEAHYGYTF. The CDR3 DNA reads TGTGCCAGCAGTTTACGGGGGGAAGCGCACTATGGCTACACCTTC.

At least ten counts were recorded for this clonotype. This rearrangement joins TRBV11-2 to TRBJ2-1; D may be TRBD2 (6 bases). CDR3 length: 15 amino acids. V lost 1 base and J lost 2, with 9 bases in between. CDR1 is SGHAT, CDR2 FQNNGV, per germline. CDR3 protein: CASSLGLATYNEQFF. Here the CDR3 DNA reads TGTGCCAGCAGCTTAGGGCTAGCGACCTACAATGAGCAGTTCTTC.

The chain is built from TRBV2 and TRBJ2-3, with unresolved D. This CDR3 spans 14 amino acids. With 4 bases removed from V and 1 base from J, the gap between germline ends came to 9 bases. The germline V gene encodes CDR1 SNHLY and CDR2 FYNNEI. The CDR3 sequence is CASSGGQGTDTQYF. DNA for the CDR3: TGTGCCAGCAGTGGAGGTCAGGGCACAGATACGCAGTATTTT.

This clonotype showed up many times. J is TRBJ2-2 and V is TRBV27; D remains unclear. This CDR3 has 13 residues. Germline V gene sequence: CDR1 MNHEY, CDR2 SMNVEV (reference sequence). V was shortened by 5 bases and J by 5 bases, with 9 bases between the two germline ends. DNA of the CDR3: TGTGCCAGCAGTCCCTACAATACCGGGGAGCTGTTTTTT. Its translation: CASSPYNTGELFF.

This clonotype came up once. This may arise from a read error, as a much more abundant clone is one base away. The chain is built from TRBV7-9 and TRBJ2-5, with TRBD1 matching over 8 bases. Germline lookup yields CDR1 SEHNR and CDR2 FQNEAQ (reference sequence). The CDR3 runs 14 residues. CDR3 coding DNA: TGTGCCAGCAGCGCGGGACAGGCTCGGGAGACCCGGTACTTC. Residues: CASSAGQARETRYF.

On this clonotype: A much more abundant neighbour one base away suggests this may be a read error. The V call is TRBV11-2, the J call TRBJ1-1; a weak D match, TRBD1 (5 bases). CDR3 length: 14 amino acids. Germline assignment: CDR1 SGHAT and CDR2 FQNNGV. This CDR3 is CASSPRTRNTEALF. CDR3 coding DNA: TGTGCCAGCAGCCCCCGGACACGGAACACTGAAGCTTTATTT.

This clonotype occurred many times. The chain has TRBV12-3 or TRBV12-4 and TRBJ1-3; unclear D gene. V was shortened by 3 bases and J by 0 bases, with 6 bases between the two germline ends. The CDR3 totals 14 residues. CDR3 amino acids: CASSFDISGNTIYF. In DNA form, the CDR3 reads TGTGCCAGCAGTTTCGACATCTCTGGAAACACCATATATTTT.

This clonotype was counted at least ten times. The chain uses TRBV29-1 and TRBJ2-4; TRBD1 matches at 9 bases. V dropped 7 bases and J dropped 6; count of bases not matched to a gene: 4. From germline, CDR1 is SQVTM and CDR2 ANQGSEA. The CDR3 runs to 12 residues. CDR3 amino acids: CSAGTGPNIQYF. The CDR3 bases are TGCAGCGCGGGGACAGGGCCAAACATTCAGTACTTC. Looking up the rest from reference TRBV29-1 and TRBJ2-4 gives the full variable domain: SAVISQKPSRDICQRGTSLTIQCQVDSQVTMMFWYRQQPGQSLTLIATANQGSEATYESGFVIDKFPISRPNLTFSTLTVSNMSPEDSSIYLCSAGTGPNIQYFGAGTRLSVL.

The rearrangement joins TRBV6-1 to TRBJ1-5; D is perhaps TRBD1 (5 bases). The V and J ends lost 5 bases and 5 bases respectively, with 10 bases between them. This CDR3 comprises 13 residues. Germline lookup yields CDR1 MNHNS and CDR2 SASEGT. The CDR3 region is CASSTDSDQPQHF. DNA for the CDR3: TGTGCCAGCAGTACCGACAGTGATCAGCCCCAGCATTTT.

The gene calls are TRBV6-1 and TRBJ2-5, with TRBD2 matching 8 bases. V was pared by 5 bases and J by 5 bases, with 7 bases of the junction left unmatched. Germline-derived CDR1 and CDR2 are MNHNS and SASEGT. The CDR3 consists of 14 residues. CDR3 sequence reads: CASSTAGVFETQYF. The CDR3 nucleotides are TGTGCCAGCAGTACAGCGGGAGTTTTTGAGACCCAGTACTTC.

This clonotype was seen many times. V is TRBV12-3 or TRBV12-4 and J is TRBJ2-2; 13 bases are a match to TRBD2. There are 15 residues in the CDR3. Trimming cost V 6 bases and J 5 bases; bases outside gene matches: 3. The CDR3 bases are TGTGCCAGCAGACCGGGACTAGCGGGGACCGGGGAGCTGTTTTTT. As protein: CASRPGLAGTGELFF.

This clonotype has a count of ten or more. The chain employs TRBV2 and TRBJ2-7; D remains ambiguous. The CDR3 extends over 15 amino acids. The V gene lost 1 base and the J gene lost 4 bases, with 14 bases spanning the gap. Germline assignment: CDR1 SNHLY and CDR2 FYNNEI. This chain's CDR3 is CASSEGIPNWYEQYF. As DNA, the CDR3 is TGTGCCAGCAGTGAAGGCATACCGAACTGGTACGAGCAGTACTTC.

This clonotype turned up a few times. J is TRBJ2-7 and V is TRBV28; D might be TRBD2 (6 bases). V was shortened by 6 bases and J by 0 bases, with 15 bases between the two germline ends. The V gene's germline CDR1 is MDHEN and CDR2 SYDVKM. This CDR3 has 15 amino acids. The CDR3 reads CASSVARGASYEQYF. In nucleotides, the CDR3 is TGTGCCAGCAGCGTAGCGCGCGGGGCCTCCTACGAGCAGTACTTC.

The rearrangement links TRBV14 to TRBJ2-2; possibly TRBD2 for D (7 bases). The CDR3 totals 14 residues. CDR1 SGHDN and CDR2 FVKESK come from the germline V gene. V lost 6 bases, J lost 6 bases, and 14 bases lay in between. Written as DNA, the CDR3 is TGTGCCAGCAGATCAAGGGGGGGTTCCGGGGAGCTGTTTTTT. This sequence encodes CASRSRGGSGELFF.

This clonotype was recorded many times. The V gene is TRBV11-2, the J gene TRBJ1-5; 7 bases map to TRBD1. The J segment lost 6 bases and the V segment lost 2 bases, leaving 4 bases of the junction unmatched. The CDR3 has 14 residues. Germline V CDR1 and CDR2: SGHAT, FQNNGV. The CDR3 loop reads CASSLSTGSQPQHF. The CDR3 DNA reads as TGTGCCAGCAGCTTATCGACAGGGAGTCAGCCCCAGCATTTT.

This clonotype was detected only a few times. The CDR3 DNA reads as TGTGCCAGCAGGTCGGTACAGGGTTTAGGGGAGACCCAGTACTTC. Translation: CASRSVQGLGETQYF. V gene TRBV5-5 combines with J gene TRBJ2-5, with D perhaps matching TRBD1 (6 bases). The V end lost 5 bases, the J end lost 5 bases, and 19 bases lay between the germline ends. The CDR3 is 15 amino acids. Germline V CDR1 and CDR2: SGHKS, YYEKEE (reference sequence).